This T cell receptor (beta chain) was recorded in a study of T cell repertoires and HLA-DP antigens. Notes on this clone: Its antigen is as yet unknown.

The primer mix covered 54 TRBV segments and 13 TRBJ segments. Each pre-culture CD4+ sample aimed for more than 150,000 T cell genomes at deep resolution. Repertoires were generated with immunoSEQ multiplex PCR, while TCRdb's copy carries only in-frame clones and drops some. The sample has approximately 110,000 clones; 90% to 95% are singletons. The study's findings and limits: Previously undetected clones averaged roughly 40% and 52% against the two alleles respectively.

Sequencing input: CD4+ T cells from PBMCs. The TCR comes from a woman aged 18-29 years in good health and CMV-seronegative.

CDR3 in DNA: TGTGCCAGCCGTCCCGCGAGGGTCTATGGCTACACCTTC. Its translation is CASRPARVYGYTF. The chain carries TRBV6-1 and TRBJ1-2; D is unclear. The CDR3 sequence is 13 residues long. Trimming cost V 8 bases and J 4 bases, with 14 bases left between them. Germline V gives CDR1 MNHNS, CDR2 SASEGT.